These 29 T cell receptor beta chains originate from one sample sequenced in a study of Ad26.COV2.S vaccination and SARS-CoV-2 variants. As to treatment: some 19 received Ad26.COV2.S at low or high dose, single or two shots; 5 received placebo; per-sample allocation not given. Specimen acquisition occurred on day 63 following the initial vaccine or placebo injection. Clones were sequenced by immunoSEQ multiplex PCR, and TCRdb holds only the in-frame ones, with some missing. The sample has about 400,000 clones; over 75% are singletons. Here the sequenced sample was peripheral blood, taken in a trial of Ad26.COV2.S vaccine versus placebo. The receptors originated from a person aged 18-60 years who received the Ad26.COV2.S COVID-19 vaccine or a placebo.

The genes are TRBV24-1 and TRBJ1-1; 7 positions match TRBD1. V shed 5 bases, J shed 8 bases, and the junction held 7 bases outside the gene matches. CDR1 and CDR2 (germline): KGHDR, SFDVKD. The CDR3 loop spans 13 amino acids. Here the CDR3 reads CATSATTGTEAFF. As DNA, the CDR3 is TGTGCCACCAGTGCCACGACAGGGACCGAAGCTTTCTTT.

V is TRBV4-2 and J is TRBJ1-3, with D tentatively TRBD1 (5 bases). CDR3 length: 15 residues. Germline V gene data show CDR1 as LGHNA and CDR2 as YNFKEQ. Trimming removed 0 bases from V and 2 bases from J, with 8 bases in between. In DNA, the CDR3 is TGTGCCAGCAGCCAAGATCAGGGAACTGGAAACACCATATATTTT. Its translation is CASSQDQGTGNTIYF.

The V call is TRBV4-1, the J call TRBJ2-2, with 8 bases identical to TRBD1. Germline CDR1 MGHRA, CDR2 YSYEKL. Losses at the gene ends were 3 bases for V and 0 bases for J; bases not matched to a gene: 9. The CDR3 sequence is 18 residues long. The DNA for the CDR3 is TGCGCCAGCAGCCAGTTATACGGGACAGGAGCGAACACCGGGGAGCTGTTTTTT. It specifies CASSQLYGTGANTGELFF.

The V call is TRBV29-1, the J call TRBJ2-1, with D unresolved. Looked up from germline, CDR1 is SQVTM and CDR2 is ANQGSEA. Trimming removed 4 bases from V and 0 bases from J, with 13 bases in between. This CDR3 has 15 amino acids. For the CDR3, the DNA is TGCAGCGTTGGGGAATCCGTCGGCTCCTACAATGAGCAGTTCTTC. Translation gives CSVGESVGSYNEQFF.

V and J are TRBV11-3 and TRBJ1-2; TRBD1 aligns across 8 bases. The CDR3 extends over 14 amino acids. V lost 3 bases and J lost 5; bases outside the gene matches: 5. Germline-derived CDR1 and CDR2 are SGHNT and YENEEA. CDR3 amino acids: CASSLTGVEYGYTF. The CDR3 coding sequence is TGTGCCAGCAGCTTGACAGGGGTTGAGTATGGCTACACCTTC.

The V call is TRBV5-1, the J call TRBJ2-5; D may match TRBD1 or TRBD2 (6 bases each). Germline CDR1 is SGHRS and CDR2 is YFSETQ. The CDR3 length is 16 residues. Trimming removed 0 bases at V and 4 bases at J, with 16 bases between. CDR3 bases: TGCGCCAGCAGCTTGGGAGTAGGGGGGCTTAGAGAGACCCAGTACTTC. Its protein product is CASSLGVGGLRETQYF. Combining the CDR3 with reference TRBV5-1 and TRBJ2-5 gives the whole variable domain KAGVTQTPRYLIKTRGQQVTLSCSPISGHRSVSWYQQTPGQGLQFLFEYFSETQRNKGNFPGRFSGRQFSNSRSEMNVSTLELGDSALYLCASSLGVGGLRETQYFGPGTRLLVL.

The chain employs TRBV29-1 and TRBJ1-3; D not certain. The CDR3 has 11 amino acids. Germline assignment: CDR1 SQVTM and CDR2 ANQGSEA. Trimming took off 4 bases at V and 4 bases at J, with 5 bases between the two ends. The chain's CDR3 is CSVAAGNTIYF. The CDR3 bases are TGCAGCGTTGCGGCCGGAAACACCATATATTTT.

The V and J genes are TRBV28 and TRBJ1-1; D uncertain. CDR3 size: 12 residues. V was pared by 2 bases and J by 8 bases, with 9 bases between. Germline assignment: CDR1 MDHEN and CDR2 SYDVKM. CDR3 nucleotide sequence: TGTGCCAGCAGTTTAGTGGAGACCGAAGCTTTCTTT. Its translation: CASSLVETEAFF.

This chain joins TRBV28 and TRBJ2-1; TRBD1 matches 10 bases. After removal of 8 bases from V and 6 bases from J, the junction contained 4 bases not matched to a gene. The CDR3 is 13 amino acids. Germline-derived CDR1 and CDR2 are MDHEN and SYDVKM. CDR3 nucleotide sequence: TGTGCCAGCGAGGGACAGGGGATCAATGAGCAGTTCTTC. Protein product: CASEGQGINEQFF.

The genes are TRBV15 and TRBJ1-2, with D possibly being TRBD1 (6 bases). CDR3 length equals 17 residues. The V gene's germline CDR1 is LNHNV and CDR2 YYDKDF (reference sequence). V shed 0 bases and J shed 8 bases, with 22 bases lying between them. The CDR3 DNA follows: TGTGCCACCAGCAGAGAGATGGTGGAGACAGGTGTCGGCGGCTACACCTTC. Amino acid sequence: CATSREMVETGVGGYTF. The entire variable domain, with the rest obtained from reference TRBV15 and TRBJ1-2, is as follows: DAMVIQNPRYQVTQFGKPVTLSCSQTLNHNVMYWYQQKSSQAPKLLFHYYDKDFNNEADTPDNFQSRRPNTSFCFLDIRSPGLGDTAMYLCATSREMVETGVGGYTFGSGTRLTVV.

The chain has TRBV5-5 and TRBJ1-1; D perhaps matches TRBD1 (6 bases). Per germline, CDR1 SGHKS and CDR2 YYEKEE (reference sequence). The CDR3 is 14 residues long. Trimming shortened V by 4 bases and J by 4 bases, and 14 bases separated the two germline ends. The CDR3 region has the DNA TGTGCCAGCAGCGTACAGGGTCCTTCCACTGAAGCTTTCTTT. It yields the protein CASSVQGPSTEAFF.

The chain employs TRBV7-9 and TRBJ2-5, with a tentative D call TRBD1 (5 bases). This CDR3 contains 14 residues. Germline CDR1 is SEHNR and CDR2 is FQNEAQ (reference sequence). V gave up 6 bases and J gave up 2 bases, with 13 bases separating them. The CDR3 region is CASSYRQHQETQYF. CDR3 in DNA: TGTGCCAGCAGTTATAGACAGCATCAAGAGACCCAGTACTTC.

V and J are TRBV7-3 and TRBJ2-1; 7 positions agree with TRBD2. CDR3 length equals 15 residues. After removal of 5 bases from V and 6 bases from J, the junction contained 10 bases not matched to a gene. Per germline, CDR1 SGHTA and CDR2 FQGTGA. Here the CDR3 reads CASSPQAGTFNEQFF. For the CDR3, the DNA is TGTGCCAGCAGCCCCCAAGCGGGAACGTTCAATGAGCAGTTCTTC. Variable domain in full (rest from reference TRBV7-3 and TRBJ2-1): GAGVSQTPSNKVTEKGKYVELRCDPISGHTALYWYRQSLGQGPEFLIYFQGTGAADDSGLPNDRFFAVRPEGSVSTLKIQRTERGDSAVYLCASSPQAGTFNEQFFGPGTRLTVL.

The chain is built from TRBV6-5 and TRBJ1-5; the D gene is possibly TRBD1 (5 bases). Germline CDR1 MNHEY, CDR2 SVGAGI. The V gene lost 6 bases and the J gene lost 7 bases, with 19 bases spanning the gap. This CDR3 spans 15 amino acids. The CDR3 reads CASRVIQASGQPQHF. CDR3 DNA sequence: TGTGCCAGCAGGGTAATACAGGCCTCGGGGCAGCCCCAGCATTTT.

The chain is built from TRBV19 and TRBJ2-1; 12 bases map to TRBD2. CDR3 size: 16 residues. After removal of 1 base from V and 6 bases from J, the junction contained 4 bases not matched to a gene. CDR1 and CDR2 (germline): LNHDA, SQIVND (reference sequence). The CDR3 DNA sequence: TGTGCCAGTAGTATAGGTCTAGCGGGAGGGCGCAATGAGCAGTTCTTC. Protein product: CASSIGLAGGRNEQFF.

The table lists this clone with a count of one. The genes are TRBV11-3 and TRBJ2-7; TRBD2 matches at 7 bases. Trimming took 1 base from V and 6 from J; bases not matched to a gene: 15. CDR1 is SGHNT and CDR2 is YENEEA in the germline V gene. This CDR3 comprises 17 residues. Here the CDR3 reads CASSLVAGAGYPGEQYF. In DNA form, the CDR3 reads TGTGCCAGCAGCTTAGTTGCGGGAGCTGGTTATCCGGGCGAGCAGTACTTC.

J is TRBJ1-2 and V is TRBV28; weak D call: TRBD1 (5 bases). CDR1 MDHEN and CDR2 SYDVKM come from the germline V gene. The V end lost 6 bases, the J end lost 2 bases, and 7 bases lay between the germline ends. The CDR3 totals 12 residues. The DNA for the CDR3 is TGTGCCAGCAGACGGGACAACTATGGCTACACCTTC. Its translation is CASRRDNYGYTF.

V gene TRBV29-1 combines with J gene TRBJ2-3; 9 nucleotides agree with TRBD1. CDR1 is SQVTM, CDR2 ANQGSEA, per germline. The J segment lost 3 bases and the V segment lost 1 base, leaving 2 bases of the junction unmatched. This CDR3 has 14 residues. Here the CDR3 reads CSVEGDRVTDTQYF. The CDR3 coding sequence is TGCAGCGTTGAAGGGGACAGGGTAACAGATACGCAGTATTTT.

The rearrangement joins TRBV5-4 to TRBJ2-6; D gene unclear. The CDR3 runs to 15 residues. The V end was cut by 0 bases, the J end by 3 bases, with 7 bases between. Germline CDR1 is SGHNT and CDR2 is YYREEE (reference sequence). This chain's CDR3 is CASSLGRGGANVLTF. DNA for the CDR3: TGTGCCAGCAGCTTGGGTCGTGGTGGGGCCAACGTCCTGACTTTC.

The chain recombines TRBV9 with TRBJ1-2; D unresolved. The ends were cut back, 4 bases at V and 0 bases at J, with 7 bases in the middle. The CDR3 length is 13 residues. Germline CDR1 and CDR2: SGDLS and YYNGEE. The CDR3 nucleotides are TGTGCCAGCAGCTTAGATACTAACTATGGCTACACCTTC. This codes for CASSLDTNYGYTF. The full variable domain, with the rest looked up from reference TRBV9 and TRBJ1-2, is DSGVTQTPKHLITATGQRVTLRCSPRSGDLSVYWYQQSLDQGLQFLIQYYNGEERAKGNILERFSAQQFPDLHSELNLSSLELGDSALYFCASSLDTNYGYTFGSGTRLTVV.

Details on this clone: The same CDR3 also results from other DNA sequences found in this sample. The V gene is TRBV6-5, the J gene TRBJ2-5, with D tentatively TRBD2 (5 bases). The length of the CDR3 is 14 residues. Germline assignment: CDR1 MNHEY and CDR2 SVGAGI. The V gene lost 0 bases and the J gene lost 2 bases, with 7 bases spanning the gap. CDR3 sequence (DNA): TGTGCCAGCAGTTACTCGAGCGGACAAGAGACCCAGTACTTC. It encodes CASSYSSGQETQYF.

As regards this clone: Other DNA sequences in the same sample also yield this CDR3. This rearrangement joins TRBV3-1 (or the pseudogene TRBV3-2) to TRBJ2-7; weak D call: TRBD1 (6 bases). The germline V gene has CDR1 LGHDT and CDR2 YNNKEL (reference sequence). This CDR3 is 13 amino acids long. V shed 1 base and J shed 4 bases, with 8 bases lying between them. The CDR3 spells CASSQAGAYEQYF. The CDR3 DNA is TGTGCCAGCAGCCAAGCAGGGGCGTACGAGCAGTACTTC.

V is TRBV3-1 (or the pseudogene TRBV3-2) and J is TRBJ2-5; the D is unclear. The CDR3 is made up of 14 amino acids. Germline assignment: CDR1 LGHDT and CDR2 YNNKEL (reference sequence). V gave up 4 bases and J gave up 2 bases, with 11 bases separating them. The CDR3 bases are TGTGCCAGCAGCCTAGGTACATCGCAAGAGACCCAGTACTTC. Translating it yields CASSLGTSQETQYF.

V and J are TRBV4-1 and TRBJ2-1; TRBD2 is a possible D gene (5 bases). The CDR3 has 14 residues. The V end was cut by 0 bases, the J end by 10 bases, with 13 bases between. The germline CDR1 and CDR2 sequences are MGHRA and YSYEKL. CDR3: CASSQDLDSGEQFF. In DNA form, the CDR3 reads TGCGCCAGCAGCCAAGATCTGGACTCGGGAGAGCAGTTCTTC.

The rearrangement uses TRBV10-3 and TRBJ2-7; 9 nucleotides agree with TRBD1. The trim removed 8 bases at V and 2 bases at J, leaving 4 bases unmatched. Germline V CDR1 and CDR2: ENHRY, SYGVKD. The CDR3 has 13 residues. CDR3 in amino acids: CAIGRQGAYEQYF. The CDR3 DNA follows: TGTGCCATCGGGCGACAGGGGGCCTACGAGCAGTACTTC.

This chain links TRBV6-6 with TRBJ2-1; D is possibly TRBD1 (6 bases). Germline V CDR1 and CDR2: MNHNY, SVGAGI (reference sequence). The CDR3 loop spans 13 amino acids. The germline V and J ends were trimmed by 4 bases and 3 bases, with 7 bases remaining between them. CDR3 coding DNA: TGTGCCAGCAGTTCACAGGGCTACAATGAGCAGTTCTTC. It encodes CASSSQGYNEQFF.

The rearrangement uses TRBV3-1 (or the pseudogene TRBV3-2) and TRBJ2-7; 11 bases line up with TRBD2. CDR1 and CDR2 from the germline V gene are LGHDT and YNNKEL (reference sequence). CDR3 length: 16 amino acids. The trim removed 1 base at V and 2 bases at J, leaving 4 bases unmatched. CDR3 coding DNA: TGTGCCAGCAGCCAAGCGACTAGCGGGGCAACCTACGAGCAGTACTTC. Protein product: CASSQATSGATYEQYF.

For this clone: An end of the junction does not agree with germline; a read error may underlie this. The V gene is TRBV5-6, the J gene TRBJ2-5; D is unresolved. This CDR3 region has 11 residues. Germline V CDR1 and CDR2: SGHDT, YYEEEE. Written as DNA, the CDR3 is TGTGCCAGCAGCGGAACGGAGTGGCAGGACTTC. As protein: CASSGTEWQDF.

The sample holds a few counts of this clone. The gene calls are TRBV12-3 or TRBV12-4 and TRBJ1-5, with D unclear. The V and J ends lost 4 bases and 8 bases respectively, with 9 bases between them. There are 12 residues in the CDR3. CDR3 DNA: TGTGCCAGCAGTTACGGCCCGAAGCCCCAGCATTTT. Its protein product is CASSYGPKPQHF.